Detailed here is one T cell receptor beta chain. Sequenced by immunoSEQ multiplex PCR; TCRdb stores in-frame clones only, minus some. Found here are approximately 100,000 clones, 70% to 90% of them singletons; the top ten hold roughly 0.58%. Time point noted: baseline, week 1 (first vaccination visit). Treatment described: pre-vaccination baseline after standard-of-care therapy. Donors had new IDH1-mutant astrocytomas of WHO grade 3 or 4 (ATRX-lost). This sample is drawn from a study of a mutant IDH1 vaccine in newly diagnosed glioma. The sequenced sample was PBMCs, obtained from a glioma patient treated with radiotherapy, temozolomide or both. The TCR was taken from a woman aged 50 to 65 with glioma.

In DNA, the CDR3 is TGCGCCAGCAGCCATCCCCCTGCCCCGGGCAAAAACATTCAGTACTTC. This codes for CASSHPPAPGKNIQYF. This sequence joins TRBV4-1 and TRBJ2-4; no reliable D call. Germline CDR1 reads MGHRA; CDR2 reads YSYEKL. V lost 3 bases, J lost 3 bases, and 15 bases lay in between. This CDR3 region has 16 residues.